These 9 T cell receptor beta chains originate from one sample sequenced in a study of T cells in Graves' hyperthyroidism and ophthalmopathy. Amplified TCR beta CDR3 regions came from RNA transcripts. The TCR CDR3 was amplified in a first-round RT-PCR using the HTBI primer set. TCRdb passed the multiplex PCR reads through MiXCR, listing each CDR3 protein once. The table records fewer than 500,000 distinct CDR3 sequences, 14% to 15% of them present only once. Sequencing was carried out using blood. These receptors were obtained from a young man with Graves' ophthalmopathy.

This clonotype has at least ten counts. The V call is TRBV2, the J call TRBJ2-5; possibly TRBD2 for D (5 bases). V lost 2 bases and J 0 bases, leaving 13 bases between the germline ends. Germline lookup yields CDR1 SNHLY and CDR2 FYNNEI. This CDR3 has 16 residues. CDR3 nucleotides: TGTGCCAGCAGTGAAATGGGGAGTCGGTACCAAGAGACCCAGTACTTC. This encodes CASSEMGSRYQETQYF.

The chain couples TRBV30 to TRBJ1-2, with D unclear. V gave up 3 bases and J gave up 8 bases, with 13 bases separating them. CDR1 and CDR2 (germline): GTSNPN, SVGIG (reference sequence). CDR3 size: 12 residues. CDR3 protein: CAWRNPGEGYTF. The CDR3 coding sequence is TGTGCCTGGAGAAACCCCGGGGAGGGCTACACCTTC.

This clonotype has more than one count but fewer than ten. The chain has TRBV7-9 and TRBJ1-2; D call uncertain. The CDR3 extends over 11 amino acids. CDR1 is SEHNR and CDR2 is FQNEAQ in the germline V gene (reference sequence). Between the trimmed V and J ends, which lost 3 bases and 10 bases, there was a span of 9 bases. CDR3 DNA: TGTGCCAGCAGCTTCGGGGAACCCTACACCTTC. Amino acid sequence: CASSFGEPYTF. Full variable domain (remainder filled in from reference TRBV7-9 and TRBJ1-2): DTGVSQNPRHKITKRGQNVTFRCDPISEHNRLYWYRQTLGQGPEFLTYFQNEAQLEKSRLLSDRFSAERPKGSFSTLEIQRTEQGDSAMYLCASSFGEPYTFGSGTRLTVV.

This clonotype came up many times. V usage is TRBV5-1 and J usage is TRBJ2-2; D is undetermined. V dropped 6 bases and J dropped 1 base, with 10 bases sitting between them. Germline CDR1 reads SGHRS; CDR2 reads YFSETQ. This CDR3 has 14 amino acids. Written as DNA, the CDR3 is TGCGCCAGCAAGGCAGCTCGGAACACCGGGGAGCTGTTTTTT. This translates into CASKAARNTGELFF.

This clonotype occurred many times. The chain joins TRBV19 to TRBJ1-1; 8 nucleotides align to TRBD1. The germline gives CDR1 LNHDA, CDR2 SQIVND (reference sequence). This CDR3 spans 14 amino acids. Unmatched junction bases numbered 4, after V lost 5 bases and J lost 2 bases. The CDR3 is CASSPGGSNTEAFF. CDR3 DNA: TGTGCCAGTAGTCCAGGGGGCTCAAACACTGAAGCTTTCTTT.

This clonotype was found once. V usage is TRBV7-9 and J usage is TRBJ2-7; possibly TRBD1 for D (6 bases). The CDR3 extends over 13 amino acids. The V gene lost 1 base and the J gene lost 5 bases, with 9 bases spanning the gap. The germline V gene has CDR1 SEHNR and CDR2 FQNEAQ (reference sequence). CDR3 sequence (DNA): TGTGCCAGCAGCTTAGGTGGGGGCCACGAGCAGTACTTC. The encoded protein is CASSLGGGHEQYF.

This clonotype was seen ten or more times. CDR3 coding DNA: TGTGCCAGCAGCCAGGGACTAGTCGAGACCCAGTACTTC. Encoded protein: CASSQGLVETQYF. The chain carries TRBV3-1 and TRBJ2-5, with 8 positions matching TRBD2. The CDR3 is made up of 13 amino acids. The germline CDR1 and CDR2 sequences are LGHDT and YNNKEL (reference sequence). V lost 3 bases to trimming and J lost 5 bases; unmatched junction nucleotides: 2.

At least ten counts were recorded for this clonotype. CDR3 sequence (DNA): TGTGCCACCAGTGACCAGGGACTAGGTCGAGAGACCCAGTACTTC. Translating gives CATSDQGLGRETQYF. The V call is TRBV24-1, the J call TRBJ2-5; TRBD2 matches 8 bases. The ends lost 4 bases at V and 4 bases at J; junction bases unmatched: 7. There are 15 residues in the CDR3. Germline CDR1 and CDR2: KGHDR and SFDVKD.

This clonotype was found many times. This sequence joins TRBV7-8 and TRBJ2-7, with a tentative D call TRBD1 (6 bases). V was cut by 5 bases and J by 4 bases, with 18 bases left in between. From germline, CDR1 is SGHVS and CDR2 FQNEAQ. The CDR3 has 15 residues. Here the CDR3 DNA reads TGTGCCAGCAGCCCTGTTGACCGGGACAAATACGAGCAGTACTTC. Protein product: CASSPVDRDKYEQYF.